This entry features one T cell receptor (beta chain) sequence. The CDR3 has 14 amino acids. CDR1 SGHVS and CDR2 FNYEAQ come from the germline V gene. V was pared by 5 bases and J by 10 bases, with 5 bases of the junction left unmatched. This specimen belongs to a study of blood T cell repertoires in COVID-19. Study summary: Acute and convalescent COVID-19 samples came from the United States, Italy and Spain.

The protocol was immunoSEQ multiplex PCR, while the TCRdb copy is restricted to in-frame clones and leaves out a portion. The sample has 190,000 or so clones; 85% are singletons. The specimen sequenced was PBMCs or T cells enriched from blood (not recorded which). The receptor was derived from a man between 35 and 55 years old who had recovered from COVID-19. This chain connects TRBV7-6 to TRBJ2-1; TRBD2 matches 13 bases. The CDR3: CASSGGLAGIEQFF. CDR3 sequence (DNA): TGTGCCAGCAGCGGGGGACTAGCGGGAATAGAGCAGTTCTTC.